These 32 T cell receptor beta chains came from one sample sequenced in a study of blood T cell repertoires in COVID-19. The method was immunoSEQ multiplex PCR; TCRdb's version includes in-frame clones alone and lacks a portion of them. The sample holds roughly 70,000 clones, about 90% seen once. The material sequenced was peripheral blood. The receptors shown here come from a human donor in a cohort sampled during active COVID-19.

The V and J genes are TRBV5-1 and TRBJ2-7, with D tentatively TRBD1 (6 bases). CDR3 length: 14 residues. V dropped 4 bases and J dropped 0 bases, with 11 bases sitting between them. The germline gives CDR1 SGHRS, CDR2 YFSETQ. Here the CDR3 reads CASSTLDSSYEQYF. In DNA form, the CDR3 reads TGCGCCAGCAGCACCCTGGACAGCTCCTACGAGCAGTACTTC.

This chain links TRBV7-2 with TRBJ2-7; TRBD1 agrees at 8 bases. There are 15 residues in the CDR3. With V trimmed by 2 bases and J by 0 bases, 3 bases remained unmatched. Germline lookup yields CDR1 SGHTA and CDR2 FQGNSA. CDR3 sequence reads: CASSLSTGASYEQYF. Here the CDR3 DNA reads TGTGCCAGCAGCTTATCGACAGGGGCCTCCTACGAGCAGTACTTC.

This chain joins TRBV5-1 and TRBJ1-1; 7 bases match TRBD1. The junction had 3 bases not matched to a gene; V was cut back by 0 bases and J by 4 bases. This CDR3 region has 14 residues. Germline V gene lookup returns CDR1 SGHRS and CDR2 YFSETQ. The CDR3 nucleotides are TGCGCCAGCAGCTTGGAATCAGGGGGCACTGAAGCTTTCTTT. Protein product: CASSLESGGTEAFF. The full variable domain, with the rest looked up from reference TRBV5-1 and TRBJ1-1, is KAGVTQTPRYLIKTRGQQVTLSCSPISGHRSVSWYQQTPGQGLQFLFEYFSETQRNKGNFPGRFSGRQFSNSRSEMNVSTLELGDSALYLCASSLESGGTEAFFGQGTRLTVV.

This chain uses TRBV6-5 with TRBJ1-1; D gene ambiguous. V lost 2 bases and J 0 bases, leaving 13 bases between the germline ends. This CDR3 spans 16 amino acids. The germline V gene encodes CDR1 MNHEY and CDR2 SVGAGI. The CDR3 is CASSYGRGGLNTEAFF. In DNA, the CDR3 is TGTGCCAGCAGTTACGGGCGGGGAGGTCTGAACACTGAAGCTTTCTTT.

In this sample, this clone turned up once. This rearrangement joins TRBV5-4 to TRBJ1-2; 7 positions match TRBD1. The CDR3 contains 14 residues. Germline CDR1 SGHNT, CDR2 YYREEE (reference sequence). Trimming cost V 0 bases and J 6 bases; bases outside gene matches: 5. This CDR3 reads CASSLDRGFHGYTF. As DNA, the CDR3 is TGTGCCAGCAGCTTGGACAGGGGATTTCATGGCTACACCTTC.

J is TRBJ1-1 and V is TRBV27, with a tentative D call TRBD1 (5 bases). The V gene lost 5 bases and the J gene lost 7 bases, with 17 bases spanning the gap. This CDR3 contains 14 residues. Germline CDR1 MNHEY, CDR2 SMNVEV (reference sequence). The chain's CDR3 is CASSPLDSSLEAFF. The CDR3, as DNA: TGTGCCAGCAGTCCTCTCGACAGTTCCCTTGAAGCTTTCTTT.

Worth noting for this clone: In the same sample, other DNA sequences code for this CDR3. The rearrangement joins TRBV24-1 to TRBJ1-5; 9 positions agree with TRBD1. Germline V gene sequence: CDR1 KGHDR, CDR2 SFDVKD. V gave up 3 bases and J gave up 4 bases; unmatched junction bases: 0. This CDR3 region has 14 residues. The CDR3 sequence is CATSDGQGNQPQHF. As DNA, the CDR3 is TGTGCCACCAGTGATGGACAGGGGAATCAGCCCCAGCATTTT.

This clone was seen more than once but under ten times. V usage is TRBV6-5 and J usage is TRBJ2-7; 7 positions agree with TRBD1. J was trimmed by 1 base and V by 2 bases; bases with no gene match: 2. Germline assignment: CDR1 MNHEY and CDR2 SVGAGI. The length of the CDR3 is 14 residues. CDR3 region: CASSYATGSYEQYF. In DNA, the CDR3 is TGTGCCAGCAGTTACGCGACAGGGTCCTACGAGCAGTACTTC.

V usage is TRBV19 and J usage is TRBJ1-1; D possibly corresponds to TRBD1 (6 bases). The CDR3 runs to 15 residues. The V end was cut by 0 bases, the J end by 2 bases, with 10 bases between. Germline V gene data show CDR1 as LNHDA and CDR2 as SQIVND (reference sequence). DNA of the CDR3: TGTGCCAGTAGTATAGAAGTCAGGGGTAACACTGAAGCTTTCTTT. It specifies CASSIEVRGNTEAFF. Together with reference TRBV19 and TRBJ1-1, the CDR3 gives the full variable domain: DGGITQSPKYLFRKEGQNVTLSCEQNLNHDAMYWYRQDPGQGLRLIYYSQIVNDFQKGDIAEGYSVSREKKESFPLTVTSAQKNPTAFYLCASSIEVRGNTEAFFGQGTRLTVV.

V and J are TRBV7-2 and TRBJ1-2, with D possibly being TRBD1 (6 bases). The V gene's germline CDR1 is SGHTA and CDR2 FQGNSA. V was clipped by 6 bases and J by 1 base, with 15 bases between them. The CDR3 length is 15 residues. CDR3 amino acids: CASRPGVTGNYGYTF. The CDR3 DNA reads TGTGCCAGCAGACCAGGGGTTACCGGTAACTATGGCTACACCTTC.

In nucleotides, the CDR3 is TGTGCCAGCAGTGCGTCGGGACAGGGATATGGATTATCCTACGAGCAGTACTTC. Protein sequence: CASSASGQGYGLSYEQYF. The chain carries TRBV6-1 and TRBJ2-7, with 9 bases that match TRBD1. The CDR3 totals 18 residues. The ends lost 4 bases at V and 1 base at J; junction bases unmatched: 14. Germline V lookup: CDR1 MNHNS, CDR2 SASEGT.

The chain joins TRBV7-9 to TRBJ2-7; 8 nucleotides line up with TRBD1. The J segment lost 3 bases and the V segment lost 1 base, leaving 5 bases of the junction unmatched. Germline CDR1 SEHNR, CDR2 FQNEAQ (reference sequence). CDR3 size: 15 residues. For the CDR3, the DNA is TGTGCCAGCAGCTTAGGGACAGGGAAACACTACGAGCAGTACTTC. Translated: CASSLGTGKHYEQYF.

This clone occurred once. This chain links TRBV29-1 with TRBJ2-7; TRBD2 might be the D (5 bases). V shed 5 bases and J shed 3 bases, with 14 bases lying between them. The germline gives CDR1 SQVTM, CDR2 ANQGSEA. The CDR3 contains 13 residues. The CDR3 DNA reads TGCAGCGTTAAAGGAGGTGAATTCTACGAGCAGTACTTC. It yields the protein CSVKGGEFYEQYF.

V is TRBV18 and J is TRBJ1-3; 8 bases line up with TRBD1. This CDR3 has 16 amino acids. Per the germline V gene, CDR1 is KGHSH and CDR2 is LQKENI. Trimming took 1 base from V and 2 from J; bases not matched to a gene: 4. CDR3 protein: CASSPRSDRAGNTIYF. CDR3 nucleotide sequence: TGTGCCAGCTCACCACGATCGGACAGGGCTGGAAACACCATATATTTT.

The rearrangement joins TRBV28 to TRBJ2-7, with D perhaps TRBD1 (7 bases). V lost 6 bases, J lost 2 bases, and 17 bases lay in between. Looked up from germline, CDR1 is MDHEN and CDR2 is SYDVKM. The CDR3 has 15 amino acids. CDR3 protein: CASRILTGRPYEQYF. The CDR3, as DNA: TGTGCCAGCAGGATCCTGACAGGGAGGCCCTACGAGCAGTACTTC.

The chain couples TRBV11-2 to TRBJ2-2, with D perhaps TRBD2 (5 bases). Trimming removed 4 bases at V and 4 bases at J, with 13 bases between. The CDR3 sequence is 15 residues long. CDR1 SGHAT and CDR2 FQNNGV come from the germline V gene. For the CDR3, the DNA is TGTGCCAGCAGCTCTCGGGGTCGTCTCACCGGGGAGCTGTTTTTT. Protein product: CASSSRGRLTGELFF.

This CDR3 reads CASRAGGLNQPQHF. The CDR3 bases are TGTGCCAGCAGGGCTGGGGGGTTAAATCAGCCCCAGCATTTT. The genes are TRBV6-5 and TRBJ1-5; maybe TRBD1 (5 bases). The germline V gene encodes CDR1 MNHEY and CDR2 SVGAGI. V was clipped by 6 bases and J by 4 bases, with 13 bases between them. This CDR3 is 14 amino acids long.

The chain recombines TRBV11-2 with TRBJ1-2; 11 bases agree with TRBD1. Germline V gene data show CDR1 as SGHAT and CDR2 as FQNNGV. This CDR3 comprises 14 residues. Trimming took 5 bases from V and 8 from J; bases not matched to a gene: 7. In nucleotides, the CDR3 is TGTGCCAGCAGCCAAGGACAGGGGGCTTGGGGCTACACCTTC. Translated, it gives CASSQGQGAWGYTF.

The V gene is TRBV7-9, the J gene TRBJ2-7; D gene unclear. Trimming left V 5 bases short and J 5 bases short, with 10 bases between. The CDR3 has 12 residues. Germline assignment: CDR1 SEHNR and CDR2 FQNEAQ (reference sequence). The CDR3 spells CASSPPSHEQYF. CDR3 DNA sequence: TGTGCCAGCAGCCCCCCAAGCCACGAGCAGTACTTC.

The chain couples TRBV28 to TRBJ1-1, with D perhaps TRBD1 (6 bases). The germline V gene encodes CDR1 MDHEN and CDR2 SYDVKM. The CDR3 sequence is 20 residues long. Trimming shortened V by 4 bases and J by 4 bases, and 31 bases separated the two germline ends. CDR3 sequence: CASSSSSGRGGWARGTEAFF. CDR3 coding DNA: TGTGCCAGCAGTTCATCATCGGGAAGAGGGGGTTGGGCAAGAGGCACTGAAGCTTTCTTT.

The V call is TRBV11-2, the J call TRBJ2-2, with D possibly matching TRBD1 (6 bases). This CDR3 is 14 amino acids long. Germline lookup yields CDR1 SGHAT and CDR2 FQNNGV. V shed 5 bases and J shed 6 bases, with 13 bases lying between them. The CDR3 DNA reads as TGTGCCAGCAGCACAAACAGGGCCGCCGGGGAGCTGTTTTTT. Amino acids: CASSTNRAAGELFF.

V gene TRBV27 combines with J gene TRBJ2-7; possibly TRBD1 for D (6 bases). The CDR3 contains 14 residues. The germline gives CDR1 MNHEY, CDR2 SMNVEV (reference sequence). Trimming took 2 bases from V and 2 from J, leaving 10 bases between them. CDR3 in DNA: TGTGCCAGCAGTTTAGGACAGACCCCCTACGAGCAGTACTTC. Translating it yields CASSLGQTPYEQYF.

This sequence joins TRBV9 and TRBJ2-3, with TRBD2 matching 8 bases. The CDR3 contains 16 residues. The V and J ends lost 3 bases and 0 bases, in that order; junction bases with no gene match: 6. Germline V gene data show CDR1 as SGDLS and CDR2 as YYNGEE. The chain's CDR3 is CASSGSLAGSTDTQYF. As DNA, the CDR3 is TGTGCCAGCAGCGGATCTTTAGCGGGGAGCACAGATACGCAGTATTTT.

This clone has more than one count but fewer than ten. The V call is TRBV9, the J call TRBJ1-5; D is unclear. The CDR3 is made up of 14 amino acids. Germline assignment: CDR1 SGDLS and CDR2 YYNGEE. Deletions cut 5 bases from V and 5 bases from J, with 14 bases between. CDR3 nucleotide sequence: TGTGCCAGCAGTCCGACACCGACCCATCAGCCCCAGCATTTT. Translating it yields CASSPTPTHQPQHF.

CDR3 DNA: TGTGCCAGCAGCTTAGACGGGGAAGGGTATGGCTACACCTTC. Encoded protein: CASSLDGEGYGYTF. J is TRBJ1-2 and V is TRBV7-6; D is ambiguous. Germline V gene data show CDR1 as SGHVS and CDR2 as FNYEAQ. The CDR3 extends over 14 amino acids. With 1 base removed from V and 5 bases from J, the gap between germline ends came to 11 bases.

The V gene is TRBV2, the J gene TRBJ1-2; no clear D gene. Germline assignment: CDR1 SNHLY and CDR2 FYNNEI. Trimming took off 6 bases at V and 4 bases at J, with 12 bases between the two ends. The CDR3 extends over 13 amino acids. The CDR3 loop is CASREGGAYGYTF. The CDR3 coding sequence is TGTGCCAGCAGGGAGGGAGGCGCCTATGGCTACACCTTC.

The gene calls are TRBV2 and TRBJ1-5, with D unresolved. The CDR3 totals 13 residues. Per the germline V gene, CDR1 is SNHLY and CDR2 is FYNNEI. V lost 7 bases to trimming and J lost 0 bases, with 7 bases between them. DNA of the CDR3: TGTGCCAGCATGAGGGTTAGCAATCAGCCCCAGCATTTT. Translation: CASMRVSNQPQHF.

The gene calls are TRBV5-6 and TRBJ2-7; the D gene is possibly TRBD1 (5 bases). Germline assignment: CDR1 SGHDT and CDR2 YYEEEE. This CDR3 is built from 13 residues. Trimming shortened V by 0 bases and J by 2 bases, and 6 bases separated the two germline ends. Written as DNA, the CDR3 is TGTGCCAGCAGCTTGGTGACAGCCTACGAGCAGTACTTC. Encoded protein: CASSLVTAYEQYF.

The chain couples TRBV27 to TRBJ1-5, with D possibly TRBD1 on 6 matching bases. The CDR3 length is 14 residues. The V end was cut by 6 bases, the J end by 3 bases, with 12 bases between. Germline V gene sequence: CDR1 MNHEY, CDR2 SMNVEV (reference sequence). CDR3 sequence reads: CASSLNRVNQPQHF. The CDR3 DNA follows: TGTGCCAGCAGCCTCAACAGGGTCAATCAGCCCCAGCATTTT.

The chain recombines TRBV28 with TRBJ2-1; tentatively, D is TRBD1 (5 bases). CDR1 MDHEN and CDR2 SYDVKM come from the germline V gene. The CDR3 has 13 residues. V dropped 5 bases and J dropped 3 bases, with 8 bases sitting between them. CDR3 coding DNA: TGTGCCAGCAGTCCGCAGGGCTACAATGAGCAGTTCTTC. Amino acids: CASSPQGYNEQFF.

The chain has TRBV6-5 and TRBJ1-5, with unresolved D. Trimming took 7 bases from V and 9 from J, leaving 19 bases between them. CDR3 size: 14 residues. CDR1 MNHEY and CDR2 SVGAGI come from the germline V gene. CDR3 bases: TGTGCCAGCATGTTATCCGGGGTTCTGGGGCCCCAGCATTTT. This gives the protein CASMLSGVLGPQHF.

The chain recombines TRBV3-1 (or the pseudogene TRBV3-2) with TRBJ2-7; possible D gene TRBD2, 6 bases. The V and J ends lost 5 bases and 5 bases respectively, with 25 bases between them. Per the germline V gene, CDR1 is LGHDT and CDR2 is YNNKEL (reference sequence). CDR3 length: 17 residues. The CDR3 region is CASSTHPLALNGHEQYF. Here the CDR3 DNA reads TGTGCCAGCAGCACCCACCCACTAGCACTCAATGGACACGAGCAGTACTTC.